This T cell receptor (beta chain) was sequenced during a study of T cell responses to AZD1222 COVID-19 vaccine (dated by TCRdb to 2020 to 2022). For the study in its entirety: TCR sequencing covered over 230 trial participants: 207 given two doses of AZD1222 and around 26 given two doses of MenACWY control vaccine. Trial participants were enrolled by age into subgroups of 18-55, 56-69 and 70-plus years, and around 150, 29 and 61 TCR-sequenced participants, respectively, were included in these subgroups.

Paper-wide results and their limitations: Conclusions about previously exposed vaccinees are limited because only five to seven AZD1222 recipients were SARS-CoV-2 seropositive at baseline. Most participants were white British and females outnumbered males, and the authors suggested that clonal diversity may have been underestimated. Reportedly, almost half of the unique spike-specific TCRs recognized epitopes lying outside the regions that are mutated in the B.1.351 and B.1.1.7 variants. Because no day 14 peak-response samples were available, repertoires were characterized only after the peak T cell response. CD4 TCRs associated with the vaccine covered the entire spike protein, and the dominant responses were in regions 160-218 and 743-854. In the small 56-69-year group, the increase in depth fell short of significance, most likely because of low power. A significant rise in spike-specific TCR breadth and depth was observed after two AZD1222 doses relative to day 0 and relative to MenACWY recipients.

According to the germline V gene, CDR1 reads ENHRY and CDR2 reads SYGVKD. V was cut back by 4 bases and J by 4 bases, leaving a gap of 16 bases between them. The CDR3 has 15 amino acids, counting the end cysteine and phenylalanine. Of the read, only the CDR3 DNA is kept; its 45 bases are in frame from base 1. Concerning this clone itself: Its binding antigen is unknown. No much larger clonotype is one base removed from it; base qualities were not supplied.

The label giving this sample's time point can be read as: about 28 days (+/-7) after the second vaccine dose. AZD1222 recipients given second doses at about 4 weeks or at about 12 weeks were pooled, since spike-specific TCR depth and breadth were not found to differ between the two schedules. Samples from vaccinated people were obtained from the UK trials COV001 and COV002, which included a single-blind randomized controlled phase 2/3 trial of AZD1222 (ChAdOx1 nCoV-19) in healthy adults. For TCRbeta chain sequencing, PBMC samples from trial participants were taken at day 0 and at day 28 after the second dose. The CDR3 regions of human TCRbeta chains were subjected to immunosequencing. The authors' pipeline ran thus. TCRs in the repertoires were matched against a reference library of SARS-CoV-2-specific TCRs that had been generated with the MIRA antigen-specificity platform. Breadth was defined as the fraction of unique TCRs that were SARS-CoV-2-associated, and depth was defined as the fraction of total T cells that were SARS-CoV-2-associated. Using the MIRA data, each spike-specific TCR was mapped to the spike region that the TCR reacts to and placed in a CD4 or CD8 class. Log10-transformed breadth and depth values were compared by one-way ANOVA with Sidak's multiple comparisons tests. TCRdb carries this immuneACCESS record with in-frame sequences only. Its versions omit some clonotypes, under half of them owing to an unresolved V gene in the studies checked, with the rest unexplained. V and J calls and clone size are copied from that table; D and trimming were computed from the DNA. The sample records 70,000 or so clones, 70% to 90% of which are singletons. The leading ten clones occupy 25% of the sample.

Source: peripheral blood, taken 28 days after the second AZD1222 dose. Here the chain combines TRBV10-3 and TRBJ1-2; possibly the D gene is TRBD1, per 6 matching bases. The receptor was derived from an adult who received the AZD1222 COVID-19 vaccine. In nucleotide form, the sequence is TGTGCCATCAGTGGAACAACAGGGTTGGGCTATGGCTACACCTTC. This codes for CAISGTTGLGYGYTF.